This T cell receptor (beta chain) stems from a study of blood T cell repertoires in COVID-19. Study at large: Samples taken during acute and convalescent COVID-19 were collected in the United States, Italy and Spain. PBMCs, B-cell-depleted T cells, or T cells were the source of the cDNA or gDNA that made up the material.

Original processing notes: Reference gene primers were amplified, and this amplification served to estimate nucleated cell counts. The table came from immunoSEQ multiplex PCR; TCRdb's copy has only in-frame clones and leaves some out. V, J and clone size derive from that table, while D and trimming were established from the DNA sequence. The sample shows 250,000 to 350,000 clones, 87% of them seen only once. Trimming cost V 0 bases and J 3 bases, with 15 bases left between them. Germline V gene data show CDR1 as LGHDT and CDR2 as YNNKEL (reference sequence). The CDR3 is made up of 17 amino acids. Sequenced input: peripheral blood. The rearrangement links TRBV3-1 (or the pseudogene TRBV3-2) to TRBJ1-5; unclear D gene. This sequence was found in a woman between 45 and 65 years old who had recovered from COVID-19. The CDR3 DNA follows: TGTGCCAGCAGCCAAGATAGGTGGTGCGGAATCAATCAGCCCCAGCATTTT. Protein sequence: CASSQDRWCGINQPQHF.